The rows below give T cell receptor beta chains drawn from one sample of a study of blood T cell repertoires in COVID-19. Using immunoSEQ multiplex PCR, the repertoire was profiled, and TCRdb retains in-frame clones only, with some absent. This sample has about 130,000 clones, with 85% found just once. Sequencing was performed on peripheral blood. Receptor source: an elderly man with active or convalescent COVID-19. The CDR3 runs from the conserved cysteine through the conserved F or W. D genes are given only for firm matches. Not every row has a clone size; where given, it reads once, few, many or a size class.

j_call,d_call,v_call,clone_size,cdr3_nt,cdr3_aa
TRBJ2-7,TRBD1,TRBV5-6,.,TGTGCCAGCAGCTCGTTAAGGACAGGAATCTCCTACGAGCAGTACTTC,CASSSLRTGISYEQYF
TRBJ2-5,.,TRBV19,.,TGTGCCAGTAGTATTGGGCCCCTCGGGAAGACCCAGTACTTC,CASSIGPLGKTQYF
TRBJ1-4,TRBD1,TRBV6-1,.,TGTGCCAGCAGTGAAGCGCTAAGGACAGGGATACATGAAAAACTGTTTTTT,CASSEALRTGIHEKLFF
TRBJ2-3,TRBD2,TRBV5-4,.,TGTGCCAGCAGCTTGGGCGGAGGGAGCGGGGGGGCCGATACAGATACGCAGTATTTT,CASSLGGGSGGADTDTQYF
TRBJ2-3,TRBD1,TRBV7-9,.,TGTGCCAGCAGTAAAACAGGGGTTCTCACAGATACGCAGTATTTT,CASSKTGVLTDTQYF
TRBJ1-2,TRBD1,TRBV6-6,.,TGTGCCAGCAGTTACTCGAGAGGACAGGGCAATTATGGCTACACCTTC,CASSYSRGQGNYGYTF
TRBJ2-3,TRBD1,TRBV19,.,TGTGCCACCACCCGACAGGGCCCCACAGATACGCAGTATTTT,CATTRQGPTDTQYF
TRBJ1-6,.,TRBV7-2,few,TGTGCCAGCAGGTTGCAGACAGATTATTCACCCCTCCACTTT,CASRLQTDYSPLHF
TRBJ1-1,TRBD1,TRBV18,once,TGTGCCAGCTCACCACTAGACAGGGGCACTGAAGCTTTCTTT,CASSPLDRGTEAFF
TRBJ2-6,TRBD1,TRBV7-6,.,TGTGCCAGCAGCCGTGGGACAGGCCGGGTGGGGGCCAACGTCCTGACTTTC,CASSRGTGRVGANVLTF
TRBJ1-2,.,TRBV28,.,TGTGCCAGCAGGAGCGGGGATTTTCTACATGGCTACACCTTC,CASRSGDFLHGYTF
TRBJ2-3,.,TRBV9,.,TGTGCCAGCAGTGCCTCTCGCGGAGCCACAGATACGCAGTATTTT,CASSASRGATDTQYF
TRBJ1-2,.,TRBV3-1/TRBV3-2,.,TGTGCCAGCAGCCAAGCCAGCTATGGCTACACCTTC,CASSQASYGYTF
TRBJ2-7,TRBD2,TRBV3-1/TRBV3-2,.,TGTGCCAGCAGCCAGACTAGCGGGAGCTACGAGCAGTACTTC,CASSQTSGSYEQYF
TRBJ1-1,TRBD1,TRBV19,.,TGTGCCAGTAGTATAGTTCTGAGGGGGCTGAACACTGAAGCTTTCTTT,CASSIVLRGLNTEAFF
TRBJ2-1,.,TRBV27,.,TGTGCCAGCAGGGGCCGGGGATGGGGCTACAATGAGCAGTTCTTC,CASRGRGWGYNEQFF
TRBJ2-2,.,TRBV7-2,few,TGTGCCAGCACCTATACCATGGGGGGTCCCGGGGAGCTGTTTTTT,CASTYTMGGPGELFF
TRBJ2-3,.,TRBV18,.,TGTGCCAGCTCACCATTAGCGACAGGTAGCACAGATACGCAGTATTTT,CASSPLATGSTDTQYF
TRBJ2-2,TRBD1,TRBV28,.,TGTGCCAGCAGAGAGGCCGGGACAGCGAACACCGGGGAGCTGTTTTTT,CASREAGTANTGELFF
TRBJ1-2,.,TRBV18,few,TGTGCCAGCTCACCATGGGCCAGAACTAACTATGGCTACACCTTC,CASSPWARTNYGYTF
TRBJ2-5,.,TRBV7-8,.,TGTGCCAGCAGCCCTCAGCTGGGGCCACAAGAGACCCAGTACTTC,CASSPQLGPQETQYF
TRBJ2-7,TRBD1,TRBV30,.,TGTGCCTGGAGTGTACAGGGGGGCCCCTACGAGCAGTACTTC,CAWSVQGGPYEQYF
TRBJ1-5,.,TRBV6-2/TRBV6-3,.,TGTGCCAGCAGCTCCTTAGTTAGCAATCAGCCCCAGCATTTT,CASSSLVSNQPQHF
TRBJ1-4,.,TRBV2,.,TGTGCCAGCAGTCAGGGCAGGGGTTATGAAAAACTGTTTTTT,CASSQGRGYEKLFF
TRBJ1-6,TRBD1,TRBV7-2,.,TGTGCCAGCAGCACCTCGGGACAGGGGTATTATTCACCCCTCCACTTT,CASSTSGQGYYSPLHF
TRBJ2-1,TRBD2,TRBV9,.,TGTGCCAGCAGCGCAACTAGCGGGAGTAACAATGAGCAGTTCTTC,CASSATSGSNNEQFF
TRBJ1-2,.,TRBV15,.,TGTGCCACCAGCAGAGATCGCGAGGGCTCGGTTAGTGGCTACACCTTC,CATSRDREGSVSGYTF
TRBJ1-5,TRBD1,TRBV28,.,TGTGCCAGCAGTCTAGACAGGGGACAGGGGGGACCGCGGGGCAATCAGCCCCAGCATTTT,CASSLDRGQGGPRGNQPQHF
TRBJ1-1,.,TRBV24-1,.,TGTGCCACCAGTGATGCCTCTCGGACTGAAGCTTTCTTT,CATSDASRTEAFF
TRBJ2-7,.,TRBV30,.,TGTGCCTGGAACCTAAAGGAGGGCGAGCAGTACTTC,CAWNLKEGEQYF
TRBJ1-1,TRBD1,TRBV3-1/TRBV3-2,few,TGTGCCAGCAGACGACAGGGGGCACCCGGCACTGAAGCTTTCTTT,CASRRQGAPGTEAFF
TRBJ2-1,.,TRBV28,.,TGTGCCAGCAGGGACATGGAGAATGAGCAGTTCTTC,CASRDMENEQFF
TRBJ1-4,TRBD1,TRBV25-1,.,TGTGCCAGCAGCGCAGGGGGCGGGATTGAAAAACTGTTTTTT,CASSAGGGIEKLFF
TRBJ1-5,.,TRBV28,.,TGTGCCAGGAGGGCGCTTTGTAAACAGCCCCAGCATTTT,CARRALCKQPQHF
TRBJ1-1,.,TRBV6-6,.,TGTGCCAGCAGTTACCGTCGGACAGCGAACACTGAAGCTTTCTTT,CASSYRRTANTEAFF
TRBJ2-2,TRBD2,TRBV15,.,TGTGCCACCAGCAGAGGACTAGCGGGCTCCGGGGAGCTGTTTTTT,CATSRGLAGSGELFF
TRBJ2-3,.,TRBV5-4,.,TGTGCCAGCAGCAATGGGGGGACGGCAGATACGCAGTATTTT,CASSNGGTADTQYF
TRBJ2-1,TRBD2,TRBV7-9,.,TGTGCCAGCAGCATAACTAGCGGGGGGTCTCGGGAGCAGTTCTTC,CASSITSGGSREQFF
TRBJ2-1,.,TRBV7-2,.,TGTGCCAGCAGCTTAATAGCGGTCTTTAGCTCCTACAATGAGCAGTTCTTC,CASSLIAVFSSYNEQFF
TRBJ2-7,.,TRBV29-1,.,TGCAGCGTTAAGGGCGGACAGAGCCTCGTGCAGTACTTC,CSVKGGQSLVQYF
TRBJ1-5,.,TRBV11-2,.,TGTGCCAGCAGCCGGGGACTAAGCAATCAGCCCCAGCATTTT,CASSRGLSNQPQHF
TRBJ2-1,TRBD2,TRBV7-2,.,TGTGCCAGCAACCCTGGACTAGCGGGGGGGCATAGTGAGCAGTTCTTC,CASNPGLAGGHSEQFF
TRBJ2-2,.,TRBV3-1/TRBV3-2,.,TGTGCCAGCAGCAAGACAGGCACCGGGGAGCTGTTTTTT,CASSKTGTGELFF
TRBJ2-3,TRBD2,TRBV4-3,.,TGCGCCAGCAGCCCTAGCGGGTCTAGCACAGATACGCAGTATTTT,CASSPSGSSTDTQYF
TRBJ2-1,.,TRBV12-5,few,TGTGCTAGTGGTTTGGATCTAGCTCCCAATGAGCAGTTCTTC,CASGLDLAPNEQFF
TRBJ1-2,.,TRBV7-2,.,TGTGCCAGCAGCCCGGGGGAGACGGGGATTGGGGGCTACACCTTC,CASSPGETGIGGYTF